This TCR beta chain was identified in a study of Ad26.COV2.S vaccination and SARS-CoV-2 variants. The wider study: Intramuscularly, Ad26.COV2.S was given either once or twice, 56 days apart. Overall study results and limits: Vaccine recipients and placebo recipients showed similar non-spike TCR breadth. Recipients given vaccine exceeded placebo recipients in spike-specific TCR breadth.

Treatment of the sample: roughly 18 received Ad26.COV2.S at low or high dose, single or two shots; five or six received placebo; per-sample allocation not given. Day 63 after the first vaccine or placebo injection was the time point for sampling. Comments on this clone: Antigen unknown.

TCRdb keeps only in-frame clones here, not all; method: immunoSEQ multiplex PCR. The sample shows some 350,000 clones, 70% to 90% of them seen only once. The source was peripheral blood, collected in a trial of Ad26.COV2.S vaccine versus placebo. This receptor was obtained from a person aged 18-60 years who received the Ad26.COV2.S COVID-19 vaccine or a placebo.

CDR3 DNA: TGCAGCGCCAAAACCGACAGGGCAGCCTACGAGCAGTACTTC. Translating it yields CSAKTDRAAYEQYF. V is TRBV29-1 and J is TRBJ2-7; 7 bases agree with TRBD1. The CDR3 length is 14 residues. Germline loops: CDR1 SQVTM, CDR2 ANQGSEA. Trimming at V came to 7 bases and at J to 2 bases, leaving 11 bases not matched to a gene.